The clone carrying this T cell receptor (beta chain) was seen a handful of times. TCR cDNA molecules each carried a unique molecular identifier. TCRdb reprocessed the 5' RACE reads with MiXCR, giving one entry per CDR3 protein. This sample has 9,500 to 15,000 distinct CDR3 sequences, with approximately 6.2% found just once. The data were taken from a study of spatial heterogeneity in lung cancer. Study information: Detection consistently yielded more beta chains than alpha chains. Averaged across combinations, each unique TCR and UMI pairing appeared more than ten times in raw reads, which were uncorrected.

The time point denotes: sample taken at primary tumor resection. Whole RNA came from tumor, nontumor lung or frozen PBMC and was sequenced without being sorted. Patients with untreated early-stage non-small cell lung cancer, numbering more than 55, were the donors. Germline V CDR1 and CDR2: MNHNS, SASEGT. Trimming took off 2 bases at V and 4 bases at J, with 3 bases between the two ends. The CDR3 contains 11 residues. Material: normal lung tissue next to the tumor, obtained at surgery. The clonotype originates from a male donor with early-stage non-small cell lung cancer. V and J are TRBV6-1 and TRBJ2-7; no reliable D call. For the CDR3, the DNA is TGTGCCAGCAGTGAAAAGTACGAGCAGTACTTC. Its protein is CASSEKYEQYF.